Listed below are T cell receptor beta chains from one sample, sequenced in a study of monozygotic twins with inflammatory bowel disease. With the 5' RACE reads reprocessed, TCRdb shows one record per CDR3 protein and no DNA. In all, the sample yields about 380,000 distinct CDR3 sequences. Sequencing was done on a sample of blood. The source is a human donor with ulcerative colitis or Crohn's disease, or a healthy co-twin of an affected twin (not recorded which). CDR3s include the opening cysteine and the closing phenylalanine or tryptophan.

J: TRBJ2-1
length: 11
V: TRBV12-3/TRBV12-4
CDR3: CASSLVEEQFF

J: TRBJ2-3
length: 14
V: TRBV7-3
CDR3: CASSLRGGKNTQYF

J: TRBJ1-5
length: 14
V: TRBV12-3/TRBV12-4
CDR3: CASSGTGQRQPQHF

J: TRBJ2-5
length: 18
V: TRBV5-4
CDR3: CASSLDFGPGQGRETQYF

J: TRBJ1-1
length: 14
V: TRBV5-1
CDR3: CASSLGVQGTEAFF

J: TRBJ1-6
length: 13
V: TRBV20-1
CDR3: CSARAGGNSPLHF

J: TRBJ2-3
length: 14
V: TRBV4-3
CDR3: CASSQDVGTDTQYF

J: TRBJ2-1
length: 16
V: TRBV9
CDR3: CASSVDGTGGTIEQFF

J: TRBJ1-1
length: 15
V: TRBV3-1
CDR3: CASSQDHGGRPEAFF

J: TRBJ1-5
length: 14
V: TRBV24-1
CDR3: CATSDFVSNQPQHF

J: TRBJ1-2
length: 13
V: TRBV12-3/TRBV12-4
CDR3: CASSRTVGYGYTF

J: TRBJ1-1
length: 13
V: TRBV7-2
CDR3: CASSSQVNTEAFF

J: TRBJ1-4
length: 14
V: TRBV30
CDR3: CAWAPPSVQEKLFF

J: TRBJ2-3
length: 17
V: TRBV25-1
CDR3: CASSEWGLGRGTDTQYF

J: TRBJ2-7
length: 18
V: TRBV9
CDR3: CASTPETSGKPSSYDQYF

J: TRBJ2-7
length: 13
V: TRBV7-9
CDR3: CASSFRRNYEQYF

J: TRBJ2-7
length: 13
V: TRBV7-9
CDR3: CASSFRDAYEQYF

J: TRBJ1-4
length: 16
V: TRBV30
CDR3: CAWSVRSTGRNEKLFF

J: TRBJ2-5
length: 14
V: TRBV18
CDR3: CASSPGWLQETQYF

J: TRBJ1-5
length: 15
V: TRBV10-3
CDR3: CAISDPGNGNQPQHF

J: TRBJ1-3
length: 16
V: TRBV3-1
CDR3: CASSQYRTGAGNTIYF

J: TRBJ1-1
length: 12
V: TRBV4-3
CDR3: CASSQSGTEAFF

J: TRBJ1-1
length: 14
V: TRBV5-1
CDR3: CASSGALRDTEAFF

J: TRBJ2-3
length: 19
V: TRBV4-1
CDR3: CASSRPEGTSGGSTDTQYF

J: TRBJ1-1
length: 16
V: TRBV4-3
CDR3: CASSPNAIRVNTEAFF

J: TRBJ1-5
length: 13
V: TRBV11-1
CDR3: CASSGDRAQPQHF

J: TRBJ2-3
length: 15
V: TRBV12-3/TRBV12-4
CDR3: CASSFRRGEADTQYF

J: TRBJ2-2
length: 18
V: TRBV6-2/TRBV6-3
CDR3: CASSQTSGGLANTGELFF

J: TRBJ2-1
length: 14
V: TRBV29-1
CDR3: CSVQEGGPYNEQFF

J: TRBJ2-2
length: 17
V: TRBV6-1
CDR3: CASSRPVRGVNTGELFF

J: TRBJ2-2
length: 17
V: TRBV7-3
CDR3: CASSYTSGGAVTGELFF

J: TRBJ2-3
length: 16
V: TRBV9
CDR3: CASSDRGASGGDTQYF

J: TRBJ2-7
length: 16
V: TRBV4-3
CDR3: CASSQVVGPSSYEQYF

J: TRBJ2-1
length: 15
V: TRBV19
CDR3: CASSIGDRGINEQFF

J: TRBJ2-7
length: 14
V: TRBV28
CDR3: CASSPGTPFYEQYF

J: TRBJ2-7
length: 15
V: TRBV10-3
CDR3: CAISELSGGWGEQYF

J: TRBJ2-3
length: 13
V: TRBV30
CDR3: CAWDRGPTDTQYF

J: TRBJ2-1
length: 15
V: TRBV5-1
CDR3: CASSLAGTLYNEQFF

J: TRBJ1-3
length: 16
V: TRBV30
CDR3: CAWSLAGAFDGNTIYF

J: TRBJ2-2
length: 15
V: TRBV3-1
CDR3: CASSQSAGVAGELFF

J: TRBJ2-7
length: 13
V: TRBV6-1
CDR3: CASSPDNSYEQYF

J: TRBJ2-7
length: 16
V: TRBV24-1
CDR3: CATSSGPGTGIYEQYF

J: TRBJ2-7
length: 15
V: TRBV5-1
CDR3: CASSPLDRISYEQYF

J: TRBJ2-6
length: 17
V: TRBV12-3/TRBV12-4
CDR3: CASSLSASRPGANVLTF

J: TRBJ2-7
length: 15
V: TRBV5-1
CDR3: CASSRTGDISYEQYF